Each of the 30 T cell receptor beta chains below was sequenced from the same sample in a study of molecular identifiers for immune sequencing clone quantification. MiXCR was run by TCRdb on the PCR reads, yielding one entry per CDR3 protein. Here the sample spans under 800,000 distinct CDR3 sequences, over 25% being singletons. The sequencing sample was made of naive CD8+ T cells from blood, with Jurkat cell RNA spiked in. Subset in this sample: FACS-sorted CD8+CD4-CCR7+CD45RA+ naive T cells. The receptors come from a human donor in good health. Some libraries in this study had Jurkat cell RNA spiked in.

A note on this clonotype: This may come from a read error, since a much larger clone is one base off. V and J are TRBV28 and TRBJ2-7; D not resolved. The J call is uncertain, as TRBJ2-1 better fits the DNA end. Germline V gene sequence: CDR1 MDHEN, CDR2 SYDVKM. The CDR3 has 16 residues. CDR3: CASSLPEVRSPYEQFF. The CDR3 coding sequence is TGTGCCAGCAGTTTACCCGAGGTTAGGTCTCCCTACGAGCAGTTCTTC.

This clonotype was counted ten times or more. This chain links TRBV30 with TRBJ1-2; D unclear. CDR1 and CDR2 from the germline V gene are GTSNPN and SVGIG (reference sequence). Deletions cut 4 bases from V and 4 bases from J, with 7 bases between. CDR3 length: 11 residues. CDR3 in amino acids: CAWNTAYGYTF. In DNA, the CDR3 is TGTGCCTGGAACACAGCCTATGGCTACACCTTC. Full variable domain (rest looked up from reference TRBV30 and TRBJ1-2): SQTIHQWPATLVQPVGSPLSLECTVEGTSNPNLYWYRQAAGRGLQLLFYSVGIGQISSEVPQNLSASRPQDRQFILSSKKLLLSDSGFYLCAWNTAYGYTFGSGTRLTVV.

This clonotype has only a few counts. The CDR3 region has the DNA TGTGCCAGCAGCCCTCGGGTGCGGGCGGACTACGAGCAGTACTTC. It translates to CASSPRVRADYEQYF. V is TRBV12-3 or TRBV12-4 and J is TRBJ2-7; D is perhaps TRBD2 (5 bases). Trimming stripped 6 bases from V and 3 bases from J, with 18 bases between. This CDR3 is 15 amino acids long.

This clonotype appeared a few times. This chain links TRBV19 with TRBJ2-7; maybe TRBD1 (6 bases). Germline CDR1 reads LNHDA; CDR2 reads SQIVND (reference sequence). This CDR3 contains 13 residues. The V end lost 3 bases, the J end lost 2 bases, and 8 bases lay between the germline ends. CDR3 protein: CASSIRGTYEQYF. In DNA, the CDR3 is TGTGCCAGTAGTATCAGGGGTACCTACGAGCAGTACTTC.

This chain connects TRBV19 to TRBJ1-1; D is perhaps TRBD1 (5 bases). Germline V gene sequence: CDR1 LNHDA, CDR2 SQIVND (reference sequence). The CDR3 extends over 15 amino acids. V lost 5 bases and J lost 5, with 18 bases in between. The CDR3 sequence is CASSPVVIGGTEAFF. In DNA, the CDR3 is TGTGCCAGTAGTCCGGTAGTCATTGGGGGGACTGAAGCTTTCTTT.

This clonotype appeared many times. The chain has TRBV7-8 and TRBJ2-7, with D perhaps TRBD1 or TRBD2 (5 bases each). Germline CDR1 SGHVS, CDR2 FQNEAQ. Trimming removed 1 base at V and 4 bases at J, with 11 bases between. The CDR3 length is 14 residues. CDR3 nucleotide sequence: TGTGCCAGCAGCTTAGGGGACGGTTGGTACGAGCAGTACTTC. This gives the protein CASSLGDGWYEQYF.

For this clonotype: Relative to the germline gene, one junction end is altered; a read error may explain this. The chain carries TRBV4-1 and TRBJ2-7, with unresolved D. Germline CDR1 MGHRA, CDR2 YSYEKL. The CDR3 runs to 13 residues. The CDR3, as DNA: TGCGCCCGCAGCCAAGCCGGTTCCTACGAGCAGTACTTC. Translated: CARSQAGSYEQYF.

This clonotype occurred many times. This chain links TRBV4-3 with TRBJ2-3; D gene ambiguous. Germline values: CDR1 LGHNA, CDR2 YSLEER. This CDR3 is 17 amino acids long. Deletions cut 0 bases from V and 2 bases from J, with 15 bases between. CDR3 loop: CASSQDLAAYDTDTQYF. Here the CDR3 DNA reads TGCGCCAGCAGCCAAGATCTTGCAGCTTATGACACAGATACGCAGTATTTT.

There are many counts of this clonotype. The CDR3 region has the DNA TGTGCCAGCAGTCCCGGACACACTGAAGCTTTCTTT. Its translation: CASSPGHTEAFF. This rearrangement joins TRBV12-3 or TRBV12-4 to TRBJ1-1; no clear D. This CDR3 contains 12 residues. Trimming left V 5 bases short and J 3 bases short, with 7 bases between.

This clonotype was detected many times. The rearrangement links TRBV3-1 to TRBJ2-3; 9 bases fit TRBD1. The CDR3 consists of 15 residues. The germline gives CDR1 LGHDT, CDR2 YNNKEL (reference sequence). The junction had 4 bases not matched to a gene; V was cut back by 0 bases and J by 6 bases. CDR3 residues: CASSQDPGQGDTQYF. CDR3 sequence (DNA): TGTGCCAGCAGCCAAGATCCCGGACAGGGGGATACGCAGTATTTT.

This clonotype was recorded many times. The rearrangement joins TRBV29-1 to TRBJ2-1; 7 positions agree with TRBD1. Losses at the gene ends were 6 bases for V and 7 bases for J; bases not matched to a gene: 3. The CDR3 loop spans 11 amino acids. Germline V gene lookup returns CDR1 SQVTM and CDR2 ANQGSEA. CDR3 nucleotides: TGCAGCGTCCCAGGGGGTAATGAGCAGTTCTTC. Protein sequence: CSVPGGNEQFF.

The DNA for the CDR3 is TGTGCCAGCAGCTTCGGCGTAATCGATGAGCAGTTCTTC. It codes for CASSFGVIDEQFF. The chain is built from TRBV13 and TRBJ2-1, with unresolved D. The V end was cut by 3 bases, the J end by 8 bases, with 11 bases between. Germline V gives CDR1 PRHDT, CDR2 FYEKMQ (reference sequence). The CDR3 is made up of 13 amino acids.

The rearrangement joins TRBV7-9 to TRBJ1-1; D gene ambiguous. The length of the CDR3 is 14 residues. Trimming removed 1 base at V and 4 bases at J, with 10 bases between. Germline CDR1 SEHNR, CDR2 FQNEAQ (reference sequence). CDR3 loop: CASSLGVHITEAFF. The CDR3 bases are TGTGCCAGCAGCTTAGGGGTACACATCACTGAAGCTTTCTTT.

As concerns this clonotype: This may arise from a read error, as a much more abundant clone is one base away. This chain links TRBV28 with TRBJ2-6; D assignment may be TRBD1 or TRBD2 (5 bases each). In germline, CDR1 is MDHEN, CDR2 SYDVKM. The CDR3 is 16 residues long. The CDR3 DNA sequence: TGTGCCAGCAGTTCTAGACTGGGTCCCGGGGCCAACGTCCTGGCTTTC. Its protein product is CASSSRLGPGANVLAF.

This clonotype came up many times. The chain's CDR3 is CSARDVFSYEQYF. CDR3 DNA: TGCAGTGCTAGAGATGTTTTTTCCTACGAGCAGTACTTC. This rearrangement joins TRBV20-1 to TRBJ2-7; D gene uncertain. The CDR3 covers 13 residues. Trimming shortened V by 0 bases and J by 1 base, and 7 bases separated the two germline ends. Germline V gene data show CDR1 as DFQATT and CDR2 as SNEGSKA (reference sequence).

In regard to this clonotype: Given a much more abundant clone one base away, this may be a read error. The rearrangement joins TRBV20-1 to TRBJ2-7, with a weak D call TRBD2 (6 bases). Germline CDR1 is DFQATT and CDR2 is SNEGSKA (reference sequence). The CDR3 length is 13 residues. As DNA, the CDR3 is TGCAGTGCTAGGAGCAGGGACTCCTGCGAGCAGTACTTC. Its protein is CSARSRDSCEQYF.

The rearrangement links TRBV15 to TRBJ1-5; 10 bases are shared with TRBD1. The junction had 7 bases not matched to a gene; V was cut back by 7 bases and J by 7 bases. The CDR3 runs to 14 residues. The germline V gene encodes CDR1 LNHNV and CDR2 YYDKDF (reference sequence). CDR3 sequence reads: CATKTGQGGQPQHF. The CDR3 DNA reads TGTGCCACCAAAACCGGACAGGGGGGACAGCCCCAGCATTTT.

A remark on this clonotype: Since a much larger clone is just one base distant, this may be a read error. The chain carries TRBV30 and TRBJ2-7, with D perhaps TRBD1 or TRBD2 (6 bases each). The CDR3 sequence is 13 residues long. Per germline, CDR1 GTSNPN and CDR2 SVGIG (reference sequence). CDR3: CAWSVVGGYAQYF. The DNA for the CDR3 is TGTGCCTGGAGTGTCGTGGGGGGCTACGCGCAGTACTTC.

This clonotype was found a few times. V and J are TRBV19 and TRBJ1-1, with D unresolved. The V gene's germline CDR1 is LNHDA and CDR2 SQIVND (reference sequence). With 1 base removed from V and 5 bases from J, the gap between germline ends came to 14 bases. This CDR3 is 15 amino acids long. CDR3 DNA sequence: TGTGCCAGTAGTATAGCCTTGACCAAGGAGACTGAAGCTTTCTTT. This codes for CASSIALTKETEAFF.

Turning to this clonotype: A read error may account for a junction end that differs from germline. This rearrangement joins TRBV12-3 or TRBV12-4 to TRBJ1-5, with D uncertain. The CDR3 has 14 residues. The CDR3 nucleotides are TGTGCCAGCAGTCTAGCCTTTACTTATCAGCCCCAGCATTTT. This translates into CASSLAFTYQPQHF.

About this clonotype: With a much larger clone just one base away, this may be a read error. The chain links TRBV5-3 to TRBJ2-3; D may match TRBD1 or TRBD2 (5 bases each). TRBV5-3 counts as an open reading frame of uncertain function. CDR3 length: 16 amino acids. This CDR3 reads CASSPSVGASTYTQYF. For the CDR3, the DNA is TGTGCCAGCAGCCCGAGTGTCGGGGCCAGCACATATACGCAGTATTTT.

Only a few counts were recorded for this clonotype. This rearrangement joins TRBV7-9 to TRBJ2-3, with a weak D call TRBD1 (5 bases). V was pared by 6 bases and J by 5 bases, with 15 bases between. The germline V gene encodes CDR1 SEHNR and CDR2 FQNEAQ (reference sequence). The CDR3 has 14 residues. The CDR3 spells CASSLGVGKDTQYF. Here the CDR3 DNA reads TGTGCCAGCAGTCTAGGGGTGGGGAAAGATACGCAGTATTTT.

This clonotype appeared many times. This rearrangement joins TRBV5-5 to TRBJ2-5, with 8 bases identical to TRBD1. Trimming cost V 4 bases and J 6 bases; bases outside gene matches: 5. Germline V gives CDR1 SGHKS, CDR2 YYEKEE (reference sequence). CDR3 length: 13 amino acids. Here the CDR3 reads CASSPDRVKTQYF. The CDR3, as DNA: TGTGCCAGCAGCCCGGACAGGGTTAAGACCCAGTACTTC.

This clonotype has just one count. A single base separates this from a much larger clone, so it may be a read error. CDR3 coding DNA: TGTGCCAGCAGCGTAGAAGGTGGAATTAACACTGAAGCTTTCTTT. Protein: CASSVEGGINTEAFF. V usage is TRBV9 and J usage is TRBJ1-1, with D uncertain. Germline V gene data show CDR1 as SGDLS and CDR2 as YYNGEE. Trimming removed 0 bases at V and 2 bases at J, with 11 bases between. This CDR3 contains 15 residues.

This clonotype was seen ten or more times. The V and J genes are TRBV29-1 and TRBJ1-1; maybe TRBD1 (5 bases). CDR1 is SQVTM and CDR2 is ANQGSEA in the germline V gene. Deletions cut 4 bases from V and 6 bases from J, with 15 bases between. CDR3 length: 13 amino acids. The CDR3 bases are TGCAGCGTTGCGGATTGGGGGGTTGCTGAAGCTTTCTTT. It yields the protein CSVADWGVAEAFF. The variable domain in full, completed from reference TRBV29-1 and TRBJ1-1, reads SAVISQKPSRDICQRGTSLTIQCQVDSQVTMMFWYRQQPGQSLTLIATANQGSEATYESGFVIDKFPISRPNLTFSTLTVSNMSPEDSSIYLCSVADWGVAEAFFGQGTRLTVV.

Worth noting for this clonotype: A much larger clone is a single base away; this may be a read error. J is TRBJ2-3 and V is TRBV20-1, with D perhaps matching TRBD1 (6 bases). The better agreement between TRBJ1-5 and the DNA end casts doubt on the J call. This CDR3 comprises 15 residues. Germline V gives CDR1 DFQATT, CDR2 SNEGSKA (reference sequence). CDR3 nucleotides: TGCAGTGCTAGAGATCTGGGGGCTAGCTTACATACGCAGCATTTT. Protein sequence: CSARDLGASLHTQHF.

Only a few counts were recorded for this clonotype. The chain has TRBV2 and TRBJ2-7, with a tentative D call TRBD2 (6 bases). Looked up from germline, CDR1 is SNHLY and CDR2 is FYNNEI. V was cut by 5 bases and J by 0 bases, with 17 bases left in between. The CDR3 contains 16 residues. CDR3 DNA: TGTGCCAGCAGTAATCCCAAGCGGGCGAGCTCCTACGAGCAGTACTTC. As protein: CASSNPKRASSYEQYF.

The chain carries TRBV10-3 and TRBJ2-1; the D gene is possibly TRBD2 (6 bases). V lost 9 bases and J lost 1, with 10 bases in between. This CDR3 region has 13 residues. Looked up from germline, CDR1 is ENHRY and CDR2 is SYGVKD. CDR3 sequence (DNA): TGTGCCATTCGGGAGAGGTCCTACAATGAGCAGTTCTTC. It encodes CAIRERSYNEQFF.

The rearrangement joins TRBV7-8 to TRBJ2-7, with D uncertain. The CDR3 spans 13 residues. Germline V gene sequence: CDR1 SGHVS, CDR2 FQNEAQ. V lost 1 base and J 5 bases, leaving 9 bases between the germline ends. CDR3 amino acids: CASSLVVYHEQYF. CDR3 bases: TGTGCCAGCAGCTTAGTGGTTTACCACGAGCAGTACTTC.

This chain connects TRBV27 to TRBJ2-3; D is perhaps TRBD1 (5 bases). From germline, CDR1 is MNHEY and CDR2 SMNVEV (reference sequence). Trimming removed 4 bases from V and 0 bases from J, with 8 bases in between. The CDR3 contains 14 residues. The CDR3 region has the DNA TGTGCCAGCAGTTCCAAGGGGAGCACAGATACGCAGTATTTT. Translation gives CASSSKGSTDTQYF.